This TCR beta chain was sequenced in a study of cytomegalovirus exposure and HLA in healthy donors. The PCR was carried out with 60 Vbeta primers and 13 Jbeta primers. Data came from immunoSEQ multiplex PCR; TCRdb stores just in-frame clones and leaves some out. The top ten hold around 3% of the sample, which has under 200,000 clones, around 75% seen once. The J segment lost 8 bases and the V segment lost 0 bases, leaving 4 bases of the junction unmatched. There are 14 residues in the CDR3. In germline, CDR1 is SGHRS, CDR2 YFSETQ. Of note for this clone: This CDR3 is also generated by other DNA sequences in the sample.

The sequencing input was PBMCs. This sequence was found in a woman between 50 and 59 years old in good health and CMV-seropositive. V gene TRBV5-1 combines with J gene TRBJ1-4; 7 bases are shared with TRBD1. The CDR3 is CASSLGQGGEKLFF. The CDR3, as DNA: TGCGCCAGCAGCTTGGGACAGGGTGGGGAAAAACTGTTTTTT.